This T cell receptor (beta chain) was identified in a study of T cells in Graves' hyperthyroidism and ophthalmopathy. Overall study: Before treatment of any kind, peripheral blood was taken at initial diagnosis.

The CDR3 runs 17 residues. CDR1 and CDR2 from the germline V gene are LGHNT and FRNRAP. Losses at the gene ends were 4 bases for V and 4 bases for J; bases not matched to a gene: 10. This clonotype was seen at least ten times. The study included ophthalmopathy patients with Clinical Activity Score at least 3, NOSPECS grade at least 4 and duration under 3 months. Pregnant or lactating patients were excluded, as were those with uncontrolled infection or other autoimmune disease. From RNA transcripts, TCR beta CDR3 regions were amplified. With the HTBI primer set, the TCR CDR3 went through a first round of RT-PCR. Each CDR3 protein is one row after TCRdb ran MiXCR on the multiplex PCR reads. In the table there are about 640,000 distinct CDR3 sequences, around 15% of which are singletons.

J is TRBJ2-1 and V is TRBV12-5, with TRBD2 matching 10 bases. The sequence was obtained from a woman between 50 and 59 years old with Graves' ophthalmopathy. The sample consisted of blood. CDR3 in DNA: TGTGCTAGTGGTTCCGCCCCGGGACTAGCGTTTTACAATGAGCAGTTCTTC. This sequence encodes CASGSAPGLAFYNEQFF.